This T cell receptor (beta chain) was sequenced in a study of cytomegalovirus exposure and HLA in healthy donors. Whole-study findings and limits: Most TCR sequences were seen very rarely across donors, but some public TCRs occurred in many. Immune exposure information available was restricted to CMV serostatus. Donors belonging to an Asian-associated ancestry cluster reportedly showed fewer N-insertions in productive TCRs than the roughly 670-donor mean, according to what a later analysis found.

With regard to this clone: The antigen remains unidentified.

In the PCR, 60 Vbeta and 13 Jbeta primers were used. The data were produced by immunoSEQ multiplex PCR, yet TCRdb's version contains in-frame clones alone and is incomplete. The sample spans 200,000 or so clones; the ten largest clones claim 0.74%. Sequencing was performed on PBMCs. This TCR derives from a boy between 10 and 17 years old in good health and CMV-seronegative.

The CDR3 loop reads CASSREFGNTIYF. In nucleotides, the CDR3 is TGTGCCAGCAGCAGGGAATTCGGAAACACCATATATTTT. This chain links TRBV6-6 with TRBJ1-3, with D possibly being TRBD1 (5 bases). The CDR3 contains 13 residues. The V gene lost 6 bases and the J gene lost 4 bases, with 10 bases spanning the gap. Germline CDR1 MNHNY, CDR2 SVGAGI (reference sequence).